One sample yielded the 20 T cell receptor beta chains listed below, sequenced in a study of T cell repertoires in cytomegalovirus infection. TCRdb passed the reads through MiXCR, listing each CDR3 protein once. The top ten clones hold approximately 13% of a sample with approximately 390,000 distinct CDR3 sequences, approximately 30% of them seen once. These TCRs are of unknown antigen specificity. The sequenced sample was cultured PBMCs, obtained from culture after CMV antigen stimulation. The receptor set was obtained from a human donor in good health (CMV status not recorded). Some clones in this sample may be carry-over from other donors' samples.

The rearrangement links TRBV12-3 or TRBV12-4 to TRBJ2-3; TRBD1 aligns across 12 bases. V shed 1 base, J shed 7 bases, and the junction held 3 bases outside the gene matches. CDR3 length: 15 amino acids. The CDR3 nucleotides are TGTGCCAGCAGTTTAGTAGGGACAGGGGGCAATACGCAGTATTTT. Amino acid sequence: CASSLVGTGGNTQYF.

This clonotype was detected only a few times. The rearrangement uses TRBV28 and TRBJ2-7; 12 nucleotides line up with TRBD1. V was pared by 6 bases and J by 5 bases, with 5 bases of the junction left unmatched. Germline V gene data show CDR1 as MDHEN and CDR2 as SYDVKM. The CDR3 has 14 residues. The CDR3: CASRPGTGGDEQYV. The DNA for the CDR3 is TGTGCCAGCAGGCCGGGGACAGGGGGCGACGAGCAGTACGTC.

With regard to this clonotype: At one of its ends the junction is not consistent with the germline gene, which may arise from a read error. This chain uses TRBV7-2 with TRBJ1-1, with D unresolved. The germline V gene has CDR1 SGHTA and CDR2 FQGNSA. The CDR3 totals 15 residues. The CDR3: CASSPQVLRNSEAFF. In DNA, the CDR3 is TGTGCCAGCAGCCCTCAGGTATTGAGAAACAGTGAAGCTTTCTTT.

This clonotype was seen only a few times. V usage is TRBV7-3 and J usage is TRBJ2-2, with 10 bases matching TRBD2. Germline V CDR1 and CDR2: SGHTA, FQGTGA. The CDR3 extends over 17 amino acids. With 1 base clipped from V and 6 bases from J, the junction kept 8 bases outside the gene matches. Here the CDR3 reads CASSLNAGLATSGELFF. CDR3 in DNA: TGTGCCAGCAGCTTAAATGCGGGACTAGCGACATCCGGGGAGCTGTTTTTT.

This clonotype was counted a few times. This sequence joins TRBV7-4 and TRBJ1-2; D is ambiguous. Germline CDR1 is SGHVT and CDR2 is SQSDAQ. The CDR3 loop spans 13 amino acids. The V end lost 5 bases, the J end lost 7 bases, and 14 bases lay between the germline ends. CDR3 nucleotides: TGTGCCAGCAGCCCTTGGAAAGGATTTGGCTACACCTTC. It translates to CASSPWKGFGYTF.

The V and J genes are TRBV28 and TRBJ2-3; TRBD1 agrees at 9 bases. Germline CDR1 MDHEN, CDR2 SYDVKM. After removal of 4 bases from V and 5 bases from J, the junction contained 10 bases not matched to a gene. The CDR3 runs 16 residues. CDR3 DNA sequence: TGTGCCAGCAGTTCCCAACTAGGGACAGGGCTAGATACGCAGTATTTT. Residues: CASSSQLGTGLDTQYF.

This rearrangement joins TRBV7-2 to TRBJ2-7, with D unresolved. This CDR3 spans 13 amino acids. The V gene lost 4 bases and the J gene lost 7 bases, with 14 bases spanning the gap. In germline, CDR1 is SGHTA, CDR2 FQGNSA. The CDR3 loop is CASSSVSSGEQYV. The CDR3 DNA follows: TGTGCCAGCAGCTCCGTTTCCAGTGGGGAGCAGTACGTC.

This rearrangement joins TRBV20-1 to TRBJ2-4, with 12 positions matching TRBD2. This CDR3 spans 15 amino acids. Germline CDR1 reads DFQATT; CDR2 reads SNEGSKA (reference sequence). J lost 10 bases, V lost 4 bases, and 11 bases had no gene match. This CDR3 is CSATEGLAGVSIQYF. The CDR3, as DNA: TGCAGTGCTACCGAGGGACTAGCGGGTGTTTCGATTCAGTACTTC.

CDR3 sequence (DNA): TGCGCCAGCAGCCTCGAGGGCAGCCGTTCGGGCGAAAAACTGTTTTTT. It yields the protein CASSLEGSRSGEKLFF. This chain uses TRBV4-1 with TRBJ1-4, with D uncertain. The CDR3 consists of 16 residues. Germline assignment: CDR1 MGHRA and CDR2 YSYEKL. The ends were cut back, 4 bases at V and 8 bases at J, with 20 bases in the middle.

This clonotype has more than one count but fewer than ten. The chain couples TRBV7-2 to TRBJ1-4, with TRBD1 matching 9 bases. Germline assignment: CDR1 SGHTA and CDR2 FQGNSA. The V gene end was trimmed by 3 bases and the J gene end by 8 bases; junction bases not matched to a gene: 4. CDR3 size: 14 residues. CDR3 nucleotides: TGTGCCAGCAGCTTGGGGACAGGGTTGGAAAAACTGTTTTTT. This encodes CASSLGTGLEKLFF.

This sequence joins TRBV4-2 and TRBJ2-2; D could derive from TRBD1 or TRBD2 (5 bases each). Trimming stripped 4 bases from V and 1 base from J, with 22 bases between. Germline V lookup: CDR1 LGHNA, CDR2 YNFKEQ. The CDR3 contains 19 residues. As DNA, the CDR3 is TGTGCCAGCAGCCTCCCCCCGGGACCAATGGATCGGAACACCGGGGAGCTGTTTTTT. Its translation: CASSLPPGPMDRNTGELFF.

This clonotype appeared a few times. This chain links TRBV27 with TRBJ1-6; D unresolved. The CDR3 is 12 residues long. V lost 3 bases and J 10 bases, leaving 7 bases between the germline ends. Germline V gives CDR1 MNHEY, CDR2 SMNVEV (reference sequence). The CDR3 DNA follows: TGTGCCAGCAGTTTGCGGCGCTCACCCCTCCACTTT. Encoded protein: CASSLRRSPLHF.

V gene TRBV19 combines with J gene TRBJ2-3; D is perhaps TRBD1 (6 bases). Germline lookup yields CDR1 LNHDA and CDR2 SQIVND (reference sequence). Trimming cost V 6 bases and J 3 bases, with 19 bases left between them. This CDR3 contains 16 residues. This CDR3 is CASRPTRGQKTDTQYF. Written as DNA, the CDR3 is TGTGCCAGTAGGCCCACCAGGGGACAAAAGACAGATACGCAGTATTTT. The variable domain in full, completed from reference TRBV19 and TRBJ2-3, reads DGGITQSPKYLFRKEGQNVTLSCEQNLNHDAMYWYRQDPGQGLRLIYYSQIVNDFQKGDIAEGYSVSREKKESFPLTVTSAQKNPTAFYLCASRPTRGQKTDTQYFGPGTRLTVL.

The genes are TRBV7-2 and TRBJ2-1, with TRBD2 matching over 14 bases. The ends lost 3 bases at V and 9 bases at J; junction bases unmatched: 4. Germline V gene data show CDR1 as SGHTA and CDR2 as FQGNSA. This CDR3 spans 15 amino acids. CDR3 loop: CASSLTSGRAVEQFF. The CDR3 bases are TGTGCCAGCAGCTTGACTAGCGGGAGGGCCGTTGAGCAGTTCTTC. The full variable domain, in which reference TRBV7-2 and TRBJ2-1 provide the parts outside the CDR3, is GAGVSQSPSNKVTEKGKDVELRCDPISGHTALYWYRQSLGQGLEFLIYFQGNSAPDKSGLPSDRFSAERTGGSVSTLTIQRTQQEDSAVYLCASSLTSGRAVEQFFGPGTRLTVL.

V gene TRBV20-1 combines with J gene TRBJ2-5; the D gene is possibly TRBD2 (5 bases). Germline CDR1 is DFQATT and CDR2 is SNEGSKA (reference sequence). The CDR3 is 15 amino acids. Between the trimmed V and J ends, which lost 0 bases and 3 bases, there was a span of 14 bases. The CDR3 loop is CSARESGSAEETQYF. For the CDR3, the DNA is TGCAGTGCTAGAGAGTCCGGTTCAGCGGAAGAGACCCAGTACTTC.

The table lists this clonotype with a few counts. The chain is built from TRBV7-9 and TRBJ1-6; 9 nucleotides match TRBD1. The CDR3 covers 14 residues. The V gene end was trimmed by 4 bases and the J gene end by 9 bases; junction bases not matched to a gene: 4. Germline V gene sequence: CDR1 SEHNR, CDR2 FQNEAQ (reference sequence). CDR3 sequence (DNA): TGTGCCAGCAGCTCCGGGACAGGGTTTTCACCCCTCCACTTT. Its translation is CASSSGTGFSPLHF.

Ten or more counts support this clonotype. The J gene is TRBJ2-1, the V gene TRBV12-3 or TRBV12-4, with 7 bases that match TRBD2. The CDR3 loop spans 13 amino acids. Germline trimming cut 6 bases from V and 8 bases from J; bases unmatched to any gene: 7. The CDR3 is CASSERLAYEQFF. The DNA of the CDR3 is TGTGCCAGCAGCGAACGACTAGCTTATGAGCAGTTCTTC.

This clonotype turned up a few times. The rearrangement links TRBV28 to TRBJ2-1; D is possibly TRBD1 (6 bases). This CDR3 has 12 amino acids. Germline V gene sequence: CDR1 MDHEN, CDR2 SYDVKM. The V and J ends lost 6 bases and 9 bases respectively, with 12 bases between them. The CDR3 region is CASSRTAGEQFF. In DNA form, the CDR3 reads TGTGCCAGCAGCAGGACAGCCGGTGAGCAGTTCTTC.

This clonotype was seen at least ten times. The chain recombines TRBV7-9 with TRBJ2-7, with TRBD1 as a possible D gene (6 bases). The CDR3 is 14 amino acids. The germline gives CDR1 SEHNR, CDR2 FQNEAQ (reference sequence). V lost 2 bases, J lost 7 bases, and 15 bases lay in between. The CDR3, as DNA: TGTGCCAGCAGCTTAAGGGACACCGATGGAGAGCAGTACTTC. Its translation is CASSLRDTDGEQYF.

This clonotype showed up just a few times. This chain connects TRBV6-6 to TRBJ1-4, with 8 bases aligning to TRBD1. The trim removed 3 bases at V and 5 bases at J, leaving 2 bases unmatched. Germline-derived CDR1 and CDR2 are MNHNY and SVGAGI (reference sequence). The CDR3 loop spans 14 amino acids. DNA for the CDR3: TGTGCCAGCAGTTATTGGACAGGGAATGAAAAACTGTTTTTT. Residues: CASSYWTGNEKLFF.